Included here is one T cell receptor beta chain sequence, with context. The data were taken from a study of blood T cell repertoires in COVID-19. In the study overall: Researchers got acute and convalescent COVID-19 samples from the United States, Italy and Spain. T cells, B-cell-depleted T cells, or PBMCs supplied cDNA or gDNA.

Per the original methods: Amplified reference gene primers provided the basis for estimating nucleated cell counts. TCRdb's table, derived via immunoSEQ multiplex PCR, lists solely in-frame clones and lacks some. V and J calls and clone size are those listed in that table; D and trimming were worked out from the DNA. In the table there are roughly 150,000 clones, approximately 83% of which are singletons. Unmatched junction bases numbered 8, after V lost 5 bases and J lost 10 bases. CDR1 and CDR2 from the germline V gene are MNHEY and SVGAGI. This CDR3 has 13 residues. The sample consisted of peripheral blood. The chain combines TRBV6-5 with TRBJ1-5, with 7 bases identical to TRBD1. The receptor was derived from a human donor in a cohort sampled during active COVID-19. The CDR3 sequence is CASSTQQGYPQHF. In DNA form, the CDR3 reads TGTGCCAGCAGTACGCAACAGGGGTATCCCCAGCATTTT.